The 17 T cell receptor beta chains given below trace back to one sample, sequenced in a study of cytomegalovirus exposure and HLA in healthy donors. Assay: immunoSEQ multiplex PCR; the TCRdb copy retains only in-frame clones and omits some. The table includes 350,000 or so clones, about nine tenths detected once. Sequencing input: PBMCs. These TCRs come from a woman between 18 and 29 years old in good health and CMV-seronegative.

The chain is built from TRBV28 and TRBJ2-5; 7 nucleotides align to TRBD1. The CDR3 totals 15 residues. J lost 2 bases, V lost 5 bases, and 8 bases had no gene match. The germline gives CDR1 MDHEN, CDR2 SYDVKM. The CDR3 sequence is CASSGQQGPQETQYF. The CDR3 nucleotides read TGTGCCAGCAGTGGCCAACAGGGGCCGCAAGAGACCCAGTACTTC.

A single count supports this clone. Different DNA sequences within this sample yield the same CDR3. The CDR3 region is CASSYSTGQKTYEQYF. The CDR3 DNA reads as TGTGCCAGCAGTTACTCGACAGGACAGAAAACCTACGAGCAGTACTTC. The rearrangement uses TRBV6-5 and TRBJ2-7; a possible D gene is TRBD1 (6 bases). Per germline, CDR1 MNHEY and CDR2 SVGAGI. The CDR3 contains 16 residues. Trimming took 0 bases from V and 2 from J, leaving 14 bases between them.

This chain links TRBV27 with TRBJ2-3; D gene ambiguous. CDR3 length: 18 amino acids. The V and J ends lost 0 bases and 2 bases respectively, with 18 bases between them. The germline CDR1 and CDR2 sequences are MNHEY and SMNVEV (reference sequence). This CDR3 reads CASSLSAHLATITDTQYF. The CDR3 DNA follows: TGTGCCAGCAGTTTATCGGCCCATTTAGCTACGATCACAGATACGCAGTATTTT.

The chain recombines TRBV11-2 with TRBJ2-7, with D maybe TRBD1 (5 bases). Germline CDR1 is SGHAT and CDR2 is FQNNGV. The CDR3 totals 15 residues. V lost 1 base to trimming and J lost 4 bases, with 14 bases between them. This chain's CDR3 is CASSLVNGQLYEQYF. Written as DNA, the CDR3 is TGTGCCAGCAGCTTAGTGAACGGACAATTATACGAGCAGTACTTC.

The CDR3 reads CASGRTSGSPNTGELFF. CDR3 nucleotides: TGTGCCAGTGGGAGGACTAGCGGGAGCCCGAACACCGGGGAGCTGTTTTTT. This chain uses TRBV9 with TRBJ2-2; 13 bases align to TRBD2. V lost 8 bases, J lost 0 bases, and 7 bases stayed unmatched. The CDR3 contains 17 residues. The germline V gene has CDR1 SGDLS and CDR2 YYNGEE.

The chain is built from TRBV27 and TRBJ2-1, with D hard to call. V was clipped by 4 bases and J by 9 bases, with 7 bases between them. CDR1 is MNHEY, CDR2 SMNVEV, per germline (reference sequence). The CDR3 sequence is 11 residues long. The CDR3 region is CASSSYGEQFF. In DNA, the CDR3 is TGTGCCAGCAGTTCGTACGGTGAGCAGTTCTTC.

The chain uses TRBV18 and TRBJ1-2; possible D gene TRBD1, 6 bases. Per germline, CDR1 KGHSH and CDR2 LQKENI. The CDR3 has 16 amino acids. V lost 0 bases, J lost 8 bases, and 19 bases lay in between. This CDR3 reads CASSPPLRGPGLGYTF. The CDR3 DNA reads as TGTGCCAGCTCACCACCGCTCAGGGGACCCGGGCTCGGCTACACCTTC.

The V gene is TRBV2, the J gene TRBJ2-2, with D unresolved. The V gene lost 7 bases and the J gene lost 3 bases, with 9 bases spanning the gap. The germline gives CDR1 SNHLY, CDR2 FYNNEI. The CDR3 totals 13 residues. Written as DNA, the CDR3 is TGTGCCAGCACCTCGGAGTACACCGGGGAGCTGTTTTTT. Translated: CASTSEYTGELFF.

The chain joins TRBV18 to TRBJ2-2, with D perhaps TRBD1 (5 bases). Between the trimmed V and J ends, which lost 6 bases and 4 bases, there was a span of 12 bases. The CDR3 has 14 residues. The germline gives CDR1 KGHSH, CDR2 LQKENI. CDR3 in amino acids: CASSTEWSTGELFF. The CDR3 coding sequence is TGTGCCAGCTCGACAGAGTGGAGCACCGGGGAGCTGTTTTTT.

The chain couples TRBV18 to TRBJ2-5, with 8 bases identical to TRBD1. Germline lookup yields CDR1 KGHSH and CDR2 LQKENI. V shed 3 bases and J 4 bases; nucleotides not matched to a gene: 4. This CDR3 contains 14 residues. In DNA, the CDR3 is TGTGCCAGCTCACCGACAGGGGCGGGAGAGACCCAGTACTTC. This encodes CASSPTGAGETQYF.

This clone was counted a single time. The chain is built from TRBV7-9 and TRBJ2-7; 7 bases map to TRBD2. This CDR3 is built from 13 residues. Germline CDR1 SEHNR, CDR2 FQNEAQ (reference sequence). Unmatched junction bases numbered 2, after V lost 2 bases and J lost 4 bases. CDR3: CASSLTGGYEQYF. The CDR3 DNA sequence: TGTGCCAGCAGCTTAACCGGGGGGTACGAGCAGTACTTC.

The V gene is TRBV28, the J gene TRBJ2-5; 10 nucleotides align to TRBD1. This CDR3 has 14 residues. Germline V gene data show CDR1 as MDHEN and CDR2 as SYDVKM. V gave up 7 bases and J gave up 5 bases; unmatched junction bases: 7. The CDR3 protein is CASINGQGGETQYF. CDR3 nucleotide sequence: TGTGCCAGCATCAATGGACAGGGGGGGGAGACCCAGTACTTC.

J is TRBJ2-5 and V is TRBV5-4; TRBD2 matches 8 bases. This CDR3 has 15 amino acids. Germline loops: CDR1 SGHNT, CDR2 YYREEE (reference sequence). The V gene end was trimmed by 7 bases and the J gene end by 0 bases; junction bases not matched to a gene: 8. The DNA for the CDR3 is TGTGCCAGCCATGTGGTAGCGGGACACCAAGAGACCCAGTACTTC. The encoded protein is CASHVVAGHQETQYF.

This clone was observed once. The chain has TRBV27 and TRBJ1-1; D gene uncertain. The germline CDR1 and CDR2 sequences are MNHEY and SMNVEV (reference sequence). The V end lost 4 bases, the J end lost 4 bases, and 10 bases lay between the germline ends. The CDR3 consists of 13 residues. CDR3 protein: CASSSSRGTEAFF. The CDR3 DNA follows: TGTGCCAGCAGTTCCTCTCGGGGCACTGAAGCTTTCTTT.

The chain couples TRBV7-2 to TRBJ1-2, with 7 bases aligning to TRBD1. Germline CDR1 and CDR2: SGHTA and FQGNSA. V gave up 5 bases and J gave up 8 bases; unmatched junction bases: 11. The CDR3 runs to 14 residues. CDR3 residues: CASSQLPGQTGYTF. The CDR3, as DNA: TGTGCCAGCAGCCAACTACCGGGACAGACAGGCTACACCTTC. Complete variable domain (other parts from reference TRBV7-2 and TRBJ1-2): GAGVSQSPSNKVTEKGKDVELRCDPISGHTALYWYRQSLGQGLEFLIYFQGNSAPDKSGLPSDRFSAERTGGSVSTLTIQRTQQEDSAVYLCASSQLPGQTGYTFGSGTRLTVV.

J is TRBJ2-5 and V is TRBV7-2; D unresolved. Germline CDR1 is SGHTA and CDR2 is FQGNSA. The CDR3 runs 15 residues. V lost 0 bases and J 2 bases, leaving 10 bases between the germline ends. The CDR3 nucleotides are TGTGCCAGCAGCTTAGCGCGCGGCAGACAAGAGACCCAGTACTTC. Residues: CASSLARGRQETQYF.

CDR3 amino acids: CASSLLDSYGYTF. In DNA form, the CDR3 reads TGTGCCAGCAGCTTATTGGACAGCTATGGCTACACCTTC. V gene TRBV11-1 combines with J gene TRBJ1-2; a possible D gene is TRBD1 (6 bases). The V gene lost 2 bases and the J gene lost 4 bases, with 8 bases spanning the gap. This CDR3 is 13 amino acids long. Germline CDR1 and CDR2: SGHAT and FQDESV (reference sequence). The variable domain in full, completed from reference TRBV11-1 and TRBJ1-2, reads EAEVAQSPRYKITEKSQAVAFWCDPISGHATLYWYRQILGQGPELLVQFQDESVVDDSQLPKDRFSAERLKGVDSTLKIQPAELGDSAMYLCASSLLDSYGYTFGSGTRLTVV.